This paragraph covers one T cell receptor (beta chain) sequence. Its antigen remains unknown. This sample stems from a study of CD4 T cells in relation to SARS-CoV-2 and coronaviruses. Study as a whole: Shared crossreactive spike epitopes were mapped to their HLA restriction.

Study outcomes and limitations: Each donor contributed either pre-pandemic or post-infection samples, not both.

The assay was immunoSEQ multiplex PCR, and TCRdb's table has in-frame clones only and misses some. Of about 23,000 clones listed, around 82% are singletons. CD4+ T cells from unexposed donors were obtained before the COVID-19 pandemic (2011-2018). Isolation of CD4+ T cells took place after less than 13 days in culture. Unexposed-donor CD4+ T cells were probed with SARS-CoV-2 S/N and four cold-coronavirus spikes, cells permitting. With 5 bases removed from V and 4 bases from J, the gap between germline ends came to 15 bases. The CDR3 is 14 residues long. CDR1 and CDR2 (germline): SGHNT, YYREEE (reference sequence).

The chain is built from TRBV5-4 and TRBJ1-1; D uncertain. Sequencing input: CD4+ T cells from PBMCs, cultured in vitro. The sequence was collected from a human donor in good health. CDR3: CASRPISGSTEAFF. Written as DNA, the CDR3 is TGTGCCAGCAGGCCAATTTCTGGGAGCACTGAAGCTTTCTTT.